This T cell receptor beta chain derives from a study of shared clonotypes between healthy human individuals. As defined, naive CD8 cells were CD45RO-negative and positively selected for CCR7, with terminally differentiated effector memory CD45RA+ cells excluded. This table comes from immunoSEQ multiplex PCR, and its TCRdb copy is limited to in-frame clones, with some not included. Counted here are fewer than 1 million clones, about 96% occurring once; the ten biggest clones make up around 0.25%. Deletions cut 6 bases from V and 5 bases from J, with 9 bases between. The CDR3 has 12 residues. Germline V gene data show CDR1 as SEHNR and CDR2 as FQNEAQ (reference sequence).

The receptor comes from a man between 25 and 39 years old in good health. The chain has TRBV7-9 and TRBJ2-3, with no clear D. Sequences were obtained from naive CD8+ T cells sorted from blood. The CDR3 coding sequence is TGTGCCAGCAGTTATGGGGAAGATACGCAGTATTTT. This gives the protein CASSYGEDTQYF.